The rows below give T cell receptor beta chains drawn from one sample of a study of blood T cell repertoires in COVID-19. Assay used: immunoSEQ multiplex PCR; TCRdb lists only in-frame clones, some missing. This table holds about 200,000 clones, roughly 83% found once. Input material: PBMCs or T cells enriched from blood (not recorded which). These receptors all stem from a man aged 35 to 55 with acute COVID-19. Each CDR3 is given with its conserved first and last residue. A D gene is named only where the DNA matches it firmly. Only part of the rows carry a size: once, few, many, or a class if the clone is expanded.

abundance: NA
j_gene: TRBJ1-3
v_gene: TRBV10-1
d_gene: TRBD1
CDR3nt: TGCGCCAGCAGTTCGGGACAGAGCTCTGGAAACACCATATATTTT
CDR3aa: CASSSGQSSGNTIYF

abundance: NA
j_gene: TRBJ2-5
v_gene: TRBV20-1
d_gene: NA
CDR3nt: TGCAGTGCTATTGACAGGCAAGAGACCCAGTACTTC
CDR3aa: CSAIDRQETQYF

abundance: NA
j_gene: TRBJ2-3
v_gene: TRBV28
d_gene: TRBD1
CDR3nt: TGTGCCAGCAGCCGTGGACAGGGCAGAACGCAGTATTTT
CDR3aa: CASSRGQGRTQYF

abundance: once
j_gene: TRBJ1-5
v_gene: TRBV19
d_gene: NA
CDR3nt: TGTGCCAGTACCCTGACAGGACGAGGCAATCAGCCCCAGCATTTT
CDR3aa: CASTLTGRGNQPQHF

abundance: NA
j_gene: TRBJ1-5
v_gene: TRBV19
d_gene: TRBD1
CDR3nt: TGTGCCAGTAGTCGGGAGATTACAGGGGTTGGCAATCAGCCCCAGCATTTT
CDR3aa: CASSREITGVGNQPQHF

abundance: NA
j_gene: TRBJ2-1
v_gene: TRBV5-1
d_gene: NA
CDR3nt: TGCGCCAGCAGCTTGGGAGGTGAGAATGAGCAGTTCTTC
CDR3aa: CASSLGGENEQFF

abundance: NA
j_gene: TRBJ2-1
v_gene: TRBV4-2
d_gene: NA
CDR3nt: TGTGCCAGCAGCCAGGCCGGACAGTCCAATGAGCAGTTCTTC
CDR3aa: CASSQAGQSNEQFF

abundance: NA
j_gene: TRBJ1-1
v_gene: TRBV9
d_gene: TRBD1
CDR3nt: TGTGCCAGCAGCGAAGACAGGGCAGGAATCACTGAAGCTTTCTTT
CDR3aa: CASSEDRAGITEAFF

abundance: NA
j_gene: TRBJ1-5
v_gene: TRBV19
d_gene: NA
CDR3nt: TGTGCCAGCGCCACAGGCAAGTTTAAATATAGCAATCAGCCCCAGCATTTT
CDR3aa: CASATGKFKYSNQPQHF

abundance: NA
j_gene: TRBJ1-1
v_gene: TRBV18
d_gene: NA
CDR3nt: TGTGCCAGCTCGTCAGGACAGCTGAACACTGAAGCTTTCTTT
CDR3aa: CASSSGQLNTEAFF

abundance: NA
j_gene: TRBJ1-3
v_gene: TRBV9
d_gene: TRBD1
CDR3nt: TGTGCCAGCAGCGCCCGTGGCAGGGGGGAGTCTGGAAACACCATATATTTT
CDR3aa: CASSARGRGESGNTIYF

abundance: NA
j_gene: TRBJ2-1
v_gene: TRBV28
d_gene: TRBD1
CDR3nt: TGTGCCAGCAGTTTACCGGGACAGGGGGCGAATGAGCAGTTCTTC
CDR3aa: CASSLPGQGANEQFF

abundance: NA
j_gene: TRBJ1-5
v_gene: TRBV11-2
d_gene: TRBD1
CDR3nt: TGTGCCAGCAGCCTTGGGACAGCTAATCAGCCCCAGCATTTT
CDR3aa: CASSLGTANQPQHF

abundance: NA
j_gene: TRBJ2-7
v_gene: TRBV21-1
d_gene: NA
CDR3nt: TGTGCCAGCAGCACCCGTTTGGGGGGGTCACCCTACGAGCAGTACTTC
CDR3aa: CASSTRLGGSPYEQYF

abundance: NA
j_gene: TRBJ2-6
v_gene: TRBV4-1
d_gene: TRBD2
CDR3nt: TGCGCCAGCAGCCAAAAAACTAGCGAGACCCCTGGGGCCAACGTCCTGACTTTC
CDR3aa: CASSQKTSETPGANVLTF

abundance: NA
j_gene: TRBJ2-7
v_gene: TRBV27
d_gene: NA
CDR3nt: TGTGCCAGCAGGAGACGACAGGAGACCTACGAGCAGTACTTC
CDR3aa: CASRRRQETYEQYF

abundance: NA
j_gene: TRBJ2-1
v_gene: TRBV27
d_gene: NA
CDR3nt: TGTGCCAGCACCAAGCGACCGTCGTACAATGAGCAGTTCTTC
CDR3aa: CASTKRPSYNEQFF

abundance: NA
j_gene: TRBJ1-1
v_gene: TRBV9
d_gene: NA
CDR3nt: TGTGCCAGCAGCGTAGACGGCAGGCGAAACACTGAAGCTTTCTTT
CDR3aa: CASSVDGRRNTEAFF

abundance: NA
j_gene: TRBJ2-7
v_gene: TRBV5-1
d_gene: NA
CDR3nt: TGCGCCAGCAGCTTGGGATTCCAGGTCGGGATCGGATACGAGCAGTACTTC
CDR3aa: CASSLGFQVGIGYEQYF

abundance: NA
j_gene: TRBJ2-1
v_gene: TRBV9
d_gene: TRBD1
CDR3nt: TGTGCCAGCAGCGTAAGCAAAACAGGGGGTTGGGATGAGCAGTTCTTC
CDR3aa: CASSVSKTGGWDEQFF

abundance: NA
j_gene: TRBJ1-5
v_gene: TRBV2
d_gene: NA
CDR3nt: TGTGCCAGCAGGGAGGGGCAAACCAATCAGCCCCAGCATTTT
CDR3aa: CASREGQTNQPQHF

abundance: NA
j_gene: TRBJ1-1
v_gene: TRBV5-5
d_gene: TRBD1
CDR3nt: TGTGCCAGCAGCTATTACAGGGGGCCGTACACTGAAGCTTTCTTT
CDR3aa: CASSYYRGPYTEAFF

abundance: NA
j_gene: TRBJ1-3
v_gene: TRBV15
d_gene: NA
CDR3nt: TGTGCCACCAGCAGAGATCGCCCGCGGGGCTACTCTGGAAACACCATATATTTT
CDR3aa: CATSRDRPRGYSGNTIYF

abundance: NA
j_gene: TRBJ1-1
v_gene: TRBV12-3/TRBV12-4
d_gene: TRBD1
CDR3nt: TGTGCCAGCAGCCCCGACAGGGCTGAAGCTTTCTTT
CDR3aa: CASSPDRAEAFF

abundance: NA
j_gene: TRBJ1-5
v_gene: TRBV3-1/TRBV3-2
d_gene: TRBD1
CDR3nt: TGTGCCAGCAGCCAGGGGGGACAGGGGTCGCCCCAGCATTTT
CDR3aa: CASSQGGQGSPQHF